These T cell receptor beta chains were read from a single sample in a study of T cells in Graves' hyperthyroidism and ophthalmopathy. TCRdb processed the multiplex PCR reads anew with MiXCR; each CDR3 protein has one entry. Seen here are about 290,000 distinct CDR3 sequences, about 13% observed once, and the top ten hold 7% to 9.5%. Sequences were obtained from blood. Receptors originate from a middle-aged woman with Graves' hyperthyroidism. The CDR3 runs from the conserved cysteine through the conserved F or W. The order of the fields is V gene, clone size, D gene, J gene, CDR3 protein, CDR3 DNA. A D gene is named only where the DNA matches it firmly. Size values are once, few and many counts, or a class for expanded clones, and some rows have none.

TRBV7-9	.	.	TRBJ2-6	CASSLWPQGSGANVLTF	TGTGCCAGCAGCCTGTGGCCCCAGGGTTCCGGGGCCAACGTCCTGACTTTC
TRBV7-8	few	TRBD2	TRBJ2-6	CASSFKGRAGANVLTF	TGTGCCAGCAGCTTCAAGGGGAGGGCGGGGGCCAACGTCCTGACTTTC
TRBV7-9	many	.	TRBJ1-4	CASSLQLGEKLFF	TGTGCCAGCAGCTTACAACTGGGGGAAAAACTGTTTTTT
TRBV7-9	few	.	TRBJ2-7	CASSFPKGDGPGYEQYF	TGTGCCAGCAGCTTCCCAAAGGGGGACGGCCCAGGGTACGAGCAGTACTTC
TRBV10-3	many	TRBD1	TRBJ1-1	CAISPTGVPAEAFF	TGTGCCATCAGCCCGACAGGGGTCCCGGCTGAAGCTTTCTTT
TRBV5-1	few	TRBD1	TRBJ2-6	CASSPGQLSGANVLTF	TGCGCCAGCAGCCCGGGACAGCTCTCTGGGGCCAACGTCCTGACTTTC
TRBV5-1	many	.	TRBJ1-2	CASSLFGSGYTF	TGCGCCAGCAGCTTGTTTGGTTCTGGCTACACCTTC
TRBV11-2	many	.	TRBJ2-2	CASSFDLSYTGELFF	TGTGCCAGCAGCTTTGATCTTTCCTACACCGGGGAGCTGTTTTTT
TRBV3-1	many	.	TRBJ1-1	CASSLAAGGTEAFF	TGTGCCAGCAGCCTCGCCGCGGGCGGTACTGAAGCTTTCTTT
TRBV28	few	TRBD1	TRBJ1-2	CASRPGTVNHGYTF	TGTGCCAGCAGACCCGGGACAGTAAATCATGGCTACACCTTC
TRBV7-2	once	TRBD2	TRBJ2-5	CASSPTTSGVQETQYF	TGTGCCAGCAGCCCCACGACTAGCGGGGTTCAAGAGACCCAGTACTTC
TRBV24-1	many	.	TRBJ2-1	CATSDPGRTYNEQFF	TGTGCCACCAGTGATCCGGGACGGACTTACAATGAGCAGTTCTTC
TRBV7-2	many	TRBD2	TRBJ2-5	CASSLGGLAGVETQYF	TGTGCCAGCAGCTTAGGAGGGCTAGCGGGAGTTGAGACCCAGTACTTC
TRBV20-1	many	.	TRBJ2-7	CSAKNPGLTYEQYF	TGCAGTGCTAAGAACCCGGGCCTTACCTACGAGCAGTACTTC
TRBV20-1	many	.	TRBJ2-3	CSASEDPTDTQYF	TGCAGTGCGAGTGAAGACCCCACAGATACGCAGTATTTT
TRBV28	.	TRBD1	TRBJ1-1	CASSLEGASTEAFF	TGTGCCAGCAGCTTAGAGGGGGCGAGTACTGAAGCTTTCTTT
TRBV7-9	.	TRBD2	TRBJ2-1	CASSIPGLAGGTSYNEQFF	TGTGCCAGCAGCATACCGGGACTAGCGGGAGGGACCTCCTACAATGAGCAGTTCTTC
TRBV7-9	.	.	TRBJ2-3	CASSLGSFTGTQYF	TGTGCCAGCAGCTTAGGTAGCTTCACAGGTACGCAGTATTTT
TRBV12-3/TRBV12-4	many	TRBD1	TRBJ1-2	CASSSGQGSGYTF	TGTGCCAGCAGCTCTGGACAGGGCTCTGGCTACACCTTC
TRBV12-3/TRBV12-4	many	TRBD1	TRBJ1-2	CASSFVPAGGQGGYGYTF	TGTGCCAGCAGTTTCGTCCCGGCAGGGGGCCAGGGTGGCTATGGCTACACCTTC
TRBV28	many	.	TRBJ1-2	CASSFRDGYTF	TGTGCCAGCAGTTTCAGGGATGGCTACACCTTC
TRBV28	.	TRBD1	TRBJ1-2	CATEDRYNYGYTF	TGTGCCACCGAGGACAGGTATAACTATGGCTACACCTTC
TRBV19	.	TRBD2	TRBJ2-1	CASCTSGSSYNEQFF	TGTGCCAGTTGTACTAGCGGGAGTTCCTACAATGAGCAGTTCTTC
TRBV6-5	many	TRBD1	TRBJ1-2	CASRTGTGGFYGYTF	TGTGCCAGCAGAACCGGGACAGGGGGGTTCTATGGCTACACCTTC
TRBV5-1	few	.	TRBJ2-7	CASSLTGTYNYEQYF	TGCGCCAGCAGCTTGACCGGGACCTATAACTACGAGCAGTACTTC
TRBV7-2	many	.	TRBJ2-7	CASSFDAQRIYEQYF	TGTGCCAGCAGCTTTGATGCACAGCGTATCTACGAGCAGTACTTC
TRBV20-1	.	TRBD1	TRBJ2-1	CSASAPGTGINEQFF	TGCAGTGCGAGTGCCCCCGGGACAGGGATCAATGAGCAGTTCTTC
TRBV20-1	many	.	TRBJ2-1	CSANAVTGTYNEQFF	TGCAGTGCCAACGCAGTGACAGGAACCTACAATGAGCAGTTCTTC
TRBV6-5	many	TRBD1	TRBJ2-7	CASSSRDRENEQYF	TGTGCCAGCAGTTCGCGGGACAGGGAGAACGAGCAGTACTTC
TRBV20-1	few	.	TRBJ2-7	CSARVHLYEQYF	TGCAGTGCTAGAGTGCACCTCTACGAGCAGTACTTC
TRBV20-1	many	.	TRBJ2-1	CSARESGTHNEQFF	TGCAGTGCTAGAGAGAGCGGGACACACAATGAGCAGTTCTTC
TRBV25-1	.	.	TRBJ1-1	CASSGDFTNTEAFF	TGTGCCAGCAGTGGGGACTTTACCAACACTGAAGCTTTCTTT
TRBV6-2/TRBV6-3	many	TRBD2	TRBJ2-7	CASSYSRARGSMDEQYF	TGTGCCAGCAGTTACAGTAGGGCTCGCGGGAGTATGGATGAGCAGTACTTC
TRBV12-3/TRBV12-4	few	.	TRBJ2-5	CASPRVAILHEYF	TGTGCCAGCCCTAGGGTGGCTATTCTACATGAGTACTTC
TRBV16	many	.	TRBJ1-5	CASSSARVVQPQHF	TGTGCCAGCAGTTCGGCCAGGGTGGTTCAGCCCCAGCATTTT
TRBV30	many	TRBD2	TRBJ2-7	CAWSPAGASEQYF	TGTGCCTGGAGTCCGGCGGGAGCGTCCGAGCAGTACTTC
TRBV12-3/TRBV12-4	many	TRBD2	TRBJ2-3	CASRRLLAGGTDTQYF	TGTGCCAGCAGACGCTTACTAGCGGGAGGCACAGATACGCAGTATTTT
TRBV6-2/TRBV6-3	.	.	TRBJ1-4	CASTSGEKLFF	TGTGCCAGCACCTCCGGCGAAAAACTGTTTTTT
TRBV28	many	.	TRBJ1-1	CASGPLGGLNTEAFF	TGTGCCAGCGGACCCCTTGGGGGGCTGAACACTGAAGCTTTCTTT
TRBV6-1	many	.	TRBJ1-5	CASRLGQSSNQPQHF	TGTGCCAGCAGACTAGGACAGTCTAGCAATCAGCCCCAGCATTTT
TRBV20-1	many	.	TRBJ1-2	CSARSHSNYGYTF	TGCAGTGCTAGGAGCCACAGTAACTATGGCTACACCTTC
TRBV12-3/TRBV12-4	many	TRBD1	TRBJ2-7	CASNSGTGAHEQYF	TGTGCCAGCAACTCCGGGACAGGGGCCCACGAGCAGTACTTC
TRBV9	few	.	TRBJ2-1	CASSTGTLNEQFF	TGTGCCAGCAGCACCGGGACTCTCAATGAGCAGTTCTTC
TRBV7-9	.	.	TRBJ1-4	CASSRGANEKLFF	TGTGCCAGCAGTAGGGGGGCTAATGAAAAACTGTTTTTT
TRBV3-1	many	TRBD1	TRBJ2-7	CASSRGTGGAEQYF	TGTGCCAGCAGCCGAGGGACAGGGGGCGCGGAGCAGTACTTC
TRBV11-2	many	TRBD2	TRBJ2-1	CASSYSGTNTYNEQFF	TGTGCCAGCAGCTACTCCGGGACTAATACCTACAATGAGCAGTTCTTC
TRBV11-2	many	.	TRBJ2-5	CASSFEGPQETQYF	TGTGCCAGCAGCTTTGAAGGGCCCCAAGAGACCCAGTACTTC